This TCR beta chain was obtained from a study of T cells in Graves' hyperthyroidism and ophthalmopathy (dated by TCRdb to the late 2010s). Background on the whole study: Peripheral blood was sampled at the time of initial diagnosis, prior to any treatment. TCR V-J signatures able to tell the groups apart were searched for in a discovery cohort of approximately 95 patients, of whom about 40 had Graves' ophthalmopathy and about 55 had stable Graves' hyperthyroidism. Whether ophthalmopathy could be predicted prospectively was tested in an independent validation cohort made up of about 18 hyperthyroidism patients plus 17 patients who later progressed to ophthalmopathy. The 75 to 100 discovery patients were randomly split 7:3 into training and test sets. Thyroid tissue and blood T-cell repertoires from more than five Graves' hyperthyroidism patients were also compared in the study. Once sampling was done, hyperthyroidism patients were given methimazole at a starting dose of 30 mg daily, whereas ophthalmopathy patients were given high-dose intravenous methylprednisolone. TCR Vbeta CDR3 sequencing of around 130 peripheral blood samples (about 45 ophthalmopathy, some 75 hyperthyroidism and approximately 17 progressor patients) is reported in the paper. Findings and caveats that apply to the study as a whole: No statistical method was used to fix the sample size in advance, and group allocation was not hidden from the investigators. Most expanded thyroid clonotypes (frequency above 0.001) were also found in blood, which suggests that blood repertoires may mirror thyroid immune responses. In validation, the model predicted progression to ophthalmopathy with over 65% sensitivity and approximately 74% specificity, a median of 6.5 months before onset. Ophthalmopathy was separated from stable hyperthyroidism by a 13 V-J signature model, with approximately 86% sensitivity and 81% to 82% specificity obtained in cross-validation and 80%/75% obtained in testing.

TCR beta CDR3 regions were amplified from RNA transcripts. The TCR CDR3 was subjected to a first round of RT-PCR using the HTBI primer set and the Qiagen OneStep RT-PCR kit. A second multiplex PCR round built the libraries, followed by size selection and purification. Libraries were sequenced paired-end with 100 bp reads on an Illumina HiSeq2000. The study's own analysis went as follows. SOAPnuke was used to process the raw data, with reads discarded if the reads contained adapters or uncalled bases, had a mean Phred below 15, or lacked an exact constant-primer or identifier match. High-quality paired reads were merged with COPE v1.2.5, and unique nucleotide sequences were defined as clonotypes. MiTCR v1.1 was used to align the clonotypes against IMGT TRBV, TRBD and TRBJ reference segments. The analysis included only V-J combinations with a frequency above 0.0001, which together covered about 99% of the repertoires. A TCS score was defined as the ratio of F50 (clonal expansion) to E x V (chaos), with BLOSUM62-based TCRdist applied between CDR3 peptides within each V-J. Welch's t-statistics and random forest reduced around 510 V-J features to 10 to 15, which were used in a naive Bayes classifier (R e1071). The raw public data were reprocessed by TCRdb itself: fastp quality trimming at Q25, MiXCR clonotype calling, in-frame beta chains only. Entries that share a CDR3 protein sequence are merged under the most common genes and DNA. Here the V and J calls rest on TCRdb's processing, not on the authors' analysis. For this sample there are 450,000 to 500,000 distinct CDR3 sequences; roughly 23% appear just once. Jointly, the top ten make up around 54% of the sample.

This clonotype appeared a few times. It has no known antigen specificity. Within one base of it there is no much larger clone, and no base qualities were kept. Ophthalmopathy patients had moderately to severely active disease, with a Clinical Activity Score of 3 or more, a NOSPECS grade of 4 or more, and a disease duration of less than 3 months. The study excluded patients with uncontrolled infections, other autoimmune diseases, pregnancy or lactation. Diagnoses were established on the basis of clinical symptoms, serum thyroxine and TRAb, thyroid ultrasound, and orbital computed tomography. Ficoll-Paque density gradient centrifugation was used to isolate PBMCs from approximately 10 ml of fresh peripheral blood. Trizol reagent was used to extract total RNA, and RNA quality was then checked on an Agilent 2100 Bioanalyzer. This TCR was sampled from a woman in her seventies with Graves' ophthalmopathy. The material sequenced was blood.

In nucleotides, the sequence is TGTGCCAGCTATCGAAATGGGGGGGCCCAACCGAGCGAGCAGTACTTC. This sequence encodes CASYRNGGAQPSEQYF. The sequence is built from TRBV2 and TRBJ2-7, and perhaps TRBD2 as D gene, on 7 matching bases. A distance of 26 bases separates the germline ends of V and J, which lose 8 bases and 6 bases respectively. The cysteine opens and the phenylalanine closes a CDR3 of 16 amino acids. CDR3 DNA only is kept here, 48 bases in frame from base 1. The germline V gene supplies CDR1 SNHLY and CDR2 FYNNEI.